This TCR beta chain was sequenced during a study of regulatory T cells in long-lasting Graves disease. Study details: Persistent Graves' disease denoted over 5 years of antithyroid drugs plus positive TSH receptor antibodies.

Trimming removed 5 bases from V and 8 bases from J, with 15 bases in between. From germline, CDR1 is MDHEN and CDR2 SYDVKM. There are 13 residues in the CDR3. In regard to this clonotype: What it binds is unknown.

Regarding time point: persistent/refractory GD, antithyroid drugs over 5 years with positive TRAb. The TCR library was made from RNA extracted from PBMCs. EDTA tubes received approximately 10 milliliters of drawn peripheral blood. With iRepertoire HTBI primers and Arm-PCR of CDR3 regions, TCR beta libraries were built. TCRdb called the multiplex PCR reads again in MiXCR, with one record for every CDR3 protein. This sample yields some 370,000 distinct CDR3 sequences, of which approximately 25% are seen a single time; 25% to 30% belongs to the top ten. Overall study results and limits: Patients with persistent disease showed a bias toward TRBV28, TRBJ1-2 and TRBJ2-5.

The sequence was obtained from a woman aged 35 to 49 with Graves disease. The rearrangement joins TRBV28 to TRBJ1-1; no clear D gene. The starting material was peripheral blood mononuclear cells (PBMCs), obtained when the disease was refractory, from a patient treated with antithyroid drugs. The CDR3 region is CASSPLRAAEAFF. CDR3 nucleotides: TGTGCCAGCAGTCCCCTGCGGGCCGCGGAAGCTTTCTTT. The whole variable domain, filled in from reference TRBV28 and TRBJ1-1, reads DVKVTQSSRYLVKRTGEKVFLECVQDMDHENMFWYRQDPGLGLRLIYFSYDVKMKEKGDIPEGYSVSREKKERFSLILESASTNQTSMYLCASSPLRAAEAFFGQGTRLTVV.